The sequence of this TCR beta chain was determined in a study of shared clonotypes between healthy human individuals. For the study at large: The cohort had two women and a few men, ages 18 to 49.

The authors ran the assay at deep level. The data were produced by immunoSEQ multiplex PCR, yet TCRdb's version contains in-frame clones alone and is incomplete. The sample shows roughly 2,300,000 clones, 85% to 95% of them seen only once. Germline lookup yields CDR1 MDHEN and CDR2 SYDVKM. The CDR3 is 16 residues long. The source material was naive CD4+ T cells from PBMCs. Subset: CD45RA+ positively selected. The rearrangement links TRBV28 to TRBJ2-5; 11 nucleotides agree with TRBD2. With the DNA end fitting TRBJ2-7 better, the J assignment may be wrong. The clonotype was recovered from a man aged 18 to 29 in good health. Some clones in this sample may be carry-over from other donors' samples. In DNA form, the CDR3 reads TGTGCCAGCAGTTCTAGCGGGAGGAAACCTTCCTACGAGCAGTACTTC. This encodes CASSSSGRKPSYEQYF.